This TCR beta chain was documented in a study of response to subunit inactivated influenza vaccine (dated by TCRdb to the late 2010s). Describing the broader study: Deep quantitative profiling of the T cell receptor repertoire was used in the study to follow responses to a trivalent subunit inactivated influenza vaccine. The paper's findings and limits, for the study overall: The authors proposed that each seasonal influenza vaccination may bring in only a limited number of new T cells.

This clonotype showed up many times. The antigen this receptor binds is unknown. No base qualities exist here, and no much larger clone lies one base off it. Library construction relied on RT-PCR. TCRdb names Illumina HiSeq 2500 as the instrument used. TCRdb reran the public reads through fastp at Q25 and MiXCR, keeping productive beta chains. Each entry is one CDR3 protein sequence, shown with its most common DNA and genes. The sample table lists under 850,000 distinct CDR3 sequences, around 18% of them with a count of one. The ten most abundant clones make up approximately 10% of the sample. Sequenced material: PBMCs from blood, taken less than 6 days after vaccination. The clonotype originates from a man aged 45-60 years who received an inactivated influenza vaccine. Donor details come from another sample of the same person, matched by shared clones.

The bases read TGTGCCAGCAAGAGCAGATTTTATGAGCAGTTCTTC. Protein translation: CASKSRFYEQFF. The V gene is TRBV6-2 or TRBV6-3 and the J gene is TRBJ2-1; no D gene call is confident. The germline V gene provides CDR1 MNHEY and CDR2 SVGEGT. The CDR3 numbers 12 residues from cysteine through phenylalanine. The DNA shown is the 36-base CDR3, in frame from base 1. Trimming removed 7 bases from V and 8 bases from J, leaving 12 bases between the germline ends.